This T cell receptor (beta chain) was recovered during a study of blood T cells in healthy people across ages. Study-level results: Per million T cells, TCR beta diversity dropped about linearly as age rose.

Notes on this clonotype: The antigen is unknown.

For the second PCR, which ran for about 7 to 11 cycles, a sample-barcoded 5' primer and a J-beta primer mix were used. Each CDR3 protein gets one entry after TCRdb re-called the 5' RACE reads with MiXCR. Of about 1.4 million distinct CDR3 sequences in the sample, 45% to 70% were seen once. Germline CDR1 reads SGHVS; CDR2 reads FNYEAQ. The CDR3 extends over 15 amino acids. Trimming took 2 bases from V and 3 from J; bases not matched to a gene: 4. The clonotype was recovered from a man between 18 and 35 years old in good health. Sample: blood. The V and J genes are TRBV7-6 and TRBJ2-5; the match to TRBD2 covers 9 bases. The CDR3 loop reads CASSLISGSKETQYF. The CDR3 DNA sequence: TGTGCCAGCAGCTTAATTAGCGGGAGTAAAGAGACCCAGTACTTC.